A single sample is the source of the 31 T cell receptor beta chains below, sequenced in a study of response to subunit inactivated influenza vaccine. Each CDR3 protein is one row after TCRdb ran MiXCR on the RT-PCR reads. This table holds 500,000 to 550,000 distinct CDR3 sequences, under 8.5% found once. Here the sequenced sample was PBMCs from blood, taken around 25 months after vaccination. The receptors come from a man aged 45 to 75 who received an inactivated influenza vaccine.

This clonotype was observed a single time. The chain uses TRBV27 and TRBJ2-1; 11 bases fit TRBD1. Trimming at V came to 5 bases and at J to 9 bases, leaving 9 bases not matched to a gene. CDR1 MNHEY and CDR2 SMNVEV come from the germline V gene (reference sequence). The CDR3 contains 15 residues. CDR3 DNA sequence: TGTGCCAGCAGTACTCTGGGACAGGGGGGATCTGAGCAGTTCTTC. Translation: CASSTLGQGGSEQFF.

This clonotype was counted between two and nine times. V gene TRBV20-1 combines with J gene TRBJ2-1; 16 positions match TRBD2. The V gene end was trimmed by 6 bases and the J gene end by 13 bases; junction bases not matched to a gene: 18. Germline V CDR1 and CDR2: DFQATT, SNEGSKA (reference sequence). The CDR3 spans 17 residues. The CDR3, as DNA: TGCAGTGCCCGCCTTCCCCGGGGACTAGCGGGAGGGCCCGGTCAGTTCTTC. The encoded protein is CSARLPRGLAGGPGQFF.

This clonotype was observed at least ten times. J is TRBJ1-2 and V is TRBV20-1; D ambiguous. The length of the CDR3 is 10 residues. V gave up 5 bases and J gave up 0 bases, with 1 base separating them. From germline, CDR1 is DFQATT and CDR2 SNEGSKA (reference sequence). CDR3 sequence reads: CSAANYGYTF. The CDR3 region has the DNA TGCAGTGCTGCTAACTATGGCTACACCTTC.

This sequence joins TRBV3-1 and TRBJ2-5, with 9 positions matching TRBD1. J lost 7 bases, V lost 3 bases, and 6 bases had no gene match. The CDR3 contains 14 residues. CDR1 LGHDT and CDR2 YNNKEL come from the germline V gene (reference sequence). This CDR3 is CASSQGPDRGTQYF. The CDR3, as DNA: TGTGCCAGCAGCCAGGGACCGGACAGGGGGACCCAGTACTTC.

In this sample, this clonotype turned up many times. This chain uses TRBV20-1 with TRBJ1-1, with D unresolved. Germline-derived CDR1 and CDR2 are DFQATT and SNEGSKA (reference sequence). The CDR3 spans 15 residues. V lost 2 bases and J lost 3, with 16 bases in between. The CDR3 sequence is CSARKKQHGDTEAFF. CDR3 DNA sequence: TGCAGTGCTAGAAAGAAACAGCATGGGGACACTGAAGCTTTCTTT.

This clonotype came up a few times. CDR3 amino acids: CSARAYEQYF. The CDR3 DNA reads TGCAGTGCTAGAGCCTACGAGCAGTACTTC. The chain links TRBV20-1 to TRBJ2-7, with no clear D. The germline V gene encodes CDR1 DFQATT and CDR2 SNEGSKA (reference sequence). The V gene lost 1 base and the J gene lost 2 bases, with 0 bases spanning the gap. The CDR3 has 10 residues.

This clonotype was observed a few times. The V gene is TRBV29-1, the J gene TRBJ2-3; no clear D. CDR3 length equals 12 residues. Germline values: CDR1 SQVTM, CDR2 ANQGSEA. V was pared by 3 bases and J by 8 bases, with 12 bases between. CDR3 nucleotides: TGCAGCGTTGAGCAGGTCAAGGGTACGCAGTATTTT. It is translated as CSVEQVKGTQYF.

Ten or more counts support this clonotype. This chain links TRBV6-5 with TRBJ2-7; no firm D call. The germline V gene has CDR1 MNHEY and CDR2 SVGAGI. Trimming shortened V by 6 bases and J by 2 bases, and 8 bases separated the two germline ends. The CDR3 extends over 12 amino acids. CDR3 DNA sequence: TGTGCCAGCAGACGCACTCCCTACGAGCAGTACTTC. Its protein product is CASRRTPYEQYF.

This sequence joins TRBV6-5 and TRBJ2-5; D is tentatively TRBD1 or TRBD2 (6 bases each). V lost 3 bases and J lost 4, with 21 bases in between. From germline, CDR1 is MNHEY and CDR2 SVGAGI. The CDR3 contains 17 residues. CDR3 sequence: CASSYPSTGLGGETQYF. CDR3 nucleotide sequence: TGTGCCAGCAGTTATCCGTCAACAGGGCTGGGGGGAGAGACCCAGTACTTC.

This clonotype came up a few times. This chain connects TRBV6-5 to TRBJ1-1; a weak D match, TRBD1 (6 bases). Germline assignment: CDR1 MNHEY and CDR2 SVGAGI. The CDR3 spans 15 residues. Trimming removed 0 bases from V and 5 bases from J, with 13 bases in between. CDR3 DNA sequence: TGTGCCAGCAGTTACTCATGGGGGGCAGGGACTGAAGCTTTCTTT. As protein: CASSYSWGAGTEAFF.

The sample holds a few counts of this clonotype. The chain carries TRBV20-1 and TRBJ2-1; a possible D gene is TRBD2 (5 bases). This CDR3 spans 15 amino acids. Per germline, CDR1 DFQATT and CDR2 SNEGSKA (reference sequence). Trimming took off 3 bases at V and 4 bases at J, with 16 bases between the two ends. In DNA form, the CDR3 reads TGCAGTGCTAGGTCTGGAGAGACGGGATACAATGAGCAGTTCTTC. Amino acid sequence: CSARSGETGYNEQFF.

This clonotype has ten or more counts. This chain uses TRBV5-1 with TRBJ1-2; D uncertain. From germline, CDR1 is SGHRS and CDR2 YFSETQ. The CDR3 consists of 12 residues. The V end was cut by 4 bases, the J end by 4 bases, with 8 bases between. The CDR3 coding sequence is TGCGCCAGCAGCCCCCGGGCCTATGGCTACACCTTC. Translation gives CASSPRAYGYTF.

This clonotype was recorded many times. The chain is built from TRBV20-1 and TRBJ2-6, with D possibly being TRBD1 (6 bases). This CDR3 has 15 residues. The V gene's germline CDR1 is DFQATT and CDR2 SNEGSKA (reference sequence). The V end lost 2 bases, the J end lost 4 bases, and 12 bases lay between the germline ends. DNA of the CDR3: TGCAGTGCTAGAAACAGGGTGAAAGGGGCCAACGTCCTGACTTTC. It encodes CSARNRVKGANVLTF.

There are many counts of this clonotype. The rearrangement uses TRBV4-3 and TRBJ1-1; tentatively, D is TRBD1 (6 bases). The V end was cut by 5 bases, the J end by 4 bases, with 20 bases between. The length of the CDR3 is 16 residues. The germline gives CDR1 LGHNA, CDR2 YSLEER. CDR3 sequence (DNA): TGCGCCAGCAGCACGGGACACACCAACCAGGGCACTGAAGCTTTCTTT. It translates to CASSTGHTNQGTEAFF.

The genes are TRBV7-9 and TRBJ1-4; D gene ambiguous. The V end lost 0 bases, the J end lost 3 bases, and 11 bases lay between the germline ends. This CDR3 is built from 16 residues. CDR1 SEHNR and CDR2 FQNEAQ come from the germline V gene (reference sequence). In DNA form, the CDR3 reads TGTGCCAGCAGCTTAGCGCGGACTCCAGCTAATGAAAAACTGTTTTTT. Protein: CASSLARTPANEKLFF. The complete variable domain, with remaining parts taken from reference TRBV7-9 and TRBJ1-4, reads DTGVSQNPRHKITKRGQNVTFRCDPISEHNRLYWYRQTLGQGPEFLTYFQNEAQLEKSRLLSDRFSAERPKGSFSTLEIQRTEQGDSAMYLCASSLARTPANEKLFFGSGTQLSVL.

The CDR3 bases are TGTGCCAGCAGTTACGGGGACCATACGCAGTATTTT. It translates to CASSYGDHTQYF. This rearrangement joins TRBV6-2 or TRBV6-3 to TRBJ2-3; D is tentatively TRBD1 or TRBD2 (5 bases each). V gave up 2 bases and J gave up 7 bases, with 7 bases separating them. CDR1 and CDR2 (germline): MNHEY, SVGEGT. The CDR3 is made up of 12 amino acids.

This clonotype has a count of ten or more. J is TRBJ1-1 and V is TRBV2; 7 nucleotides align to TRBD1. V lost 2 bases and J lost 5; bases outside the gene matches: 14. CDR3 length: 17 residues. CDR1 and CDR2 from the germline V gene are SNHLY and FYNNEI. The CDR3 DNA is TGTGCCAGCAGTGAAAATCTCGACAGGGTAAGGTGGACTGAAGCTTTCTTT. As protein: CASSENLDRVRWTEAFF.

In this sample, this clonotype turned up many times. The gene calls are TRBV9 and TRBJ2-7, with 10 positions matching TRBD1. This CDR3 region has 16 residues. V lost 3 bases and J lost 4; bases outside the gene matches: 10. CDR1 SGDLS and CDR2 YYNGEE come from the germline V gene. Here the CDR3 DNA reads TGTGCCAGCAGCGCCGGGGGGACAGGGGCAATATACGAGCAGTACTTC. Its translation: CASSAGGTGAIYEQYF.

The V call is TRBV21-1, the J call TRBJ2-7; the table's D call, TRBD1, was not checked against the DNA. TRBV21-1 is a listed pseudogene. This CDR3 comprises 16 residues. The CDR3, as DNA: TGTGCCAGCAGGACAGGCCGACCGCTTTTTTTTTACGAGCAGTACTTC. Translation gives CASRTGRPLFFYEQYF.

This rearrangement joins TRBV30 to TRBJ1-6; D possibly corresponds to TRBD1 (6 bases). Germline CDR1 is GTSNPN and CDR2 is SVGIG (reference sequence). V was shortened by 3 bases and J by 5 bases, with 11 bases between the two germline ends. The CDR3 spans 14 residues. The CDR3 DNA reads as TGTGCCTGGAGGGACAGCTACGATAATTCACCCCTCCACTTT. Its translation: CAWRDSYDNSPLHF.

This chain links TRBV5-1 with TRBJ2-3; tentatively, D is TRBD1 or TRBD2 (5 bases each). The CDR3 is 15 amino acids. The germline gives CDR1 SGHRS, CDR2 YFSETQ. V lost 0 bases, J lost 4 bases, and 12 bases lay in between. The chain's CDR3 is CASSLEGLEADTQYF. In DNA form, the CDR3 reads TGCGCCAGCAGCTTGGAGGGGTTGGAGGCAGATACGCAGTATTTT.

This clonotype was seen a few times. The chain employs TRBV24-1 and TRBJ2-1; 11 nucleotides line up with TRBD1. The CDR3 spans 15 residues. After removal of 6 bases from V and 8 bases from J, the junction contained 8 bases not matched to a gene. In germline, CDR1 is KGHDR, CDR2 SFDVKD. The CDR3 reads CATSPPGQGAYEQFF. In DNA, the CDR3 is TGTGCCACCAGTCCTCCCGGACAGGGGGCTTATGAGCAGTTCTTC.

CDR3 sequence: CASSLVSDTSYGYTF. The CDR3 nucleotides are TGTGCCAGCAGCTTAGTATCGGACACCAGCTATGGCTACACCTTC. The chain links TRBV7-2 to TRBJ1-2, with D maybe TRBD1 (5 bases). This CDR3 is 15 amino acids long. CDR1 SGHTA and CDR2 FQGNSA come from the germline V gene. V was shortened by 1 base and J by 4 bases, with 13 bases between the two germline ends.

The gene calls are TRBV5-4 and TRBJ2-1; possibly TRBD1 for D (6 bases). The germline V gene encodes CDR1 SGHNT and CDR2 YYREEE (reference sequence). V was cut by 5 bases and J by 6 bases, with 21 bases left in between. The CDR3 runs to 16 residues. The CDR3 loop reads CASSVGKRGSVNEQFF. The CDR3 DNA is TGTGCCAGCAGTGTTGGGAAGAGGGGGTCGGTCAATGAGCAGTTCTTC.

This clonotype was picked up a small number of times. The chain's CDR3 is CASNRGGGNYNEQFF. CDR3 DNA: TGTGCCAGCAACCGTGGCGGAGGGAACTACAATGAGCAGTTCTTC. V gene TRBV7-8 combines with J gene TRBJ2-1, with TRBD2 as a possible D gene (6 bases). The CDR3 contains 15 residues. Germline V gene lookup returns CDR1 SGHVS and CDR2 FQNEAQ. V lost 7 bases and J lost 3, with 16 bases in between.

This clonotype has a count of ten or more. The chain joins TRBV4-2 to TRBJ1-6; 7 nucleotides agree with TRBD1. The CDR3 extends over 16 amino acids. The germline gives CDR1 LGHNA, CDR2 YNFKEQ. The ends lost 0 bases at V and 8 bases at J; junction bases unmatched: 7. CDR3 DNA: TGTGCCAGCAGCCAAGATCTGGCAGGGGGGTATTCACCCCTCCACTTT. Protein: CASSQDLAGGYSPLHF.

In its sample, this clonotype was seen many times. This chain joins TRBV20-1 and TRBJ2-4; D call uncertain. Germline-derived CDR1 and CDR2 are DFQATT and SNEGSKA (reference sequence). The CDR3 has 14 residues. The V gene lost 1 base and the J gene lost 7 bases, with 14 bases spanning the gap. DNA for the CDR3: TGCAGTGCTAGAGTCTCGGGTATAGTGAACATTCAGTACTTC. Protein product: CSARVSGIVNIQYF.

In its sample, this clonotype was seen many times. The V gene is TRBV20-1, the J gene TRBJ2-7, with D unclear. Germline CDR1 is DFQATT and CDR2 is SNEGSKA (reference sequence). The CDR3 loop spans 13 amino acids. The germline V and J ends were trimmed by 2 bases and 3 bases, with 11 bases remaining between them. The CDR3, as DNA: TGCAGTGCTAGACGTTCAGGTTACTACGAGCAGTACTTC. This codes for CSARRSGYYEQYF.

The chain joins TRBV6-6 to TRBJ1-5; D is ambiguous. The CDR3 spans 13 residues. The V gene's germline CDR1 is MNHNY and CDR2 SVGAGI (reference sequence). V was pared by 8 bases and J by 4 bases, with 12 bases between. The CDR3 here is CASLMGVNQPQHF. Here the CDR3 DNA reads TGTGCCAGCCTGATGGGCGTGAATCAGCCCCAGCATTTT.

This clonotype was seen a few times. J is TRBJ2-7 and V is TRBV11-2, with D perhaps being TRBD1 or TRBD2 (7 bases each). Trimming cost V 5 bases and J 7 bases, with 18 bases left between them. The CDR3 totals 14 residues. Germline CDR1 is SGHAT and CDR2 is FQNNGV. This CDR3 is CASSPRGGLGEQYF. DNA of the CDR3: TGTGCCAGCAGCCCCAGGGGGGGGCTGGGTGAGCAGTACTTC.

The chain is built from TRBV11-2 and TRBJ2-2; D may be TRBD2 (7 bases). CDR1 and CDR2 from the germline V gene are SGHAT and FQNNGV. Trimming pared 6 bases from V and 1 base from J, leaving 15 bases between. The CDR3 loop spans 16 amino acids. CDR3 DNA: TGTGCCAGCAGGGAAGGGGGGGCCATGAACACCGGGGAGCTGTTTTTT. Amino acid sequence: CASREGGAMNTGELFF.